One TCR beta chain is described in this entry. What it binds is unknown. This entry is derived from a study of cytomegalovirus exposure and HLA in healthy donors. Broader study findings: Among TCR beta chains, those listed as cytomegalovirus-associated numbered fewer than 200.

The CDR3 is 14 amino acids. Germline V gene sequence: CDR1 SQVTM, CDR2 ANQGSEA. The germline V and J ends were trimmed by 4 bases and 3 bases, with 13 bases remaining between them. TCRdb keeps only in-frame clones here, not all; method: immunoSEQ multiplex PCR. This sample has 130,000 to 150,000 clones, with approximately 88% found just once. The donors belonged to the approximately 110-subject validation cohort, separate from the 666-subject first cohort. The chain carries TRBV29-1 and TRBJ2-1, with a weak D call TRBD1 (8 bases). The sequenced sample was PBMCs. The clonotype comes from a man aged 18 to 35 in good health and CMV-seropositive. The CDR3 protein is CSVGRGTGYNEQFF. The DNA of the CDR3 is TGCAGCGTTGGGCGGGGGACAGGCTACAATGAGCAGTTCTTC.